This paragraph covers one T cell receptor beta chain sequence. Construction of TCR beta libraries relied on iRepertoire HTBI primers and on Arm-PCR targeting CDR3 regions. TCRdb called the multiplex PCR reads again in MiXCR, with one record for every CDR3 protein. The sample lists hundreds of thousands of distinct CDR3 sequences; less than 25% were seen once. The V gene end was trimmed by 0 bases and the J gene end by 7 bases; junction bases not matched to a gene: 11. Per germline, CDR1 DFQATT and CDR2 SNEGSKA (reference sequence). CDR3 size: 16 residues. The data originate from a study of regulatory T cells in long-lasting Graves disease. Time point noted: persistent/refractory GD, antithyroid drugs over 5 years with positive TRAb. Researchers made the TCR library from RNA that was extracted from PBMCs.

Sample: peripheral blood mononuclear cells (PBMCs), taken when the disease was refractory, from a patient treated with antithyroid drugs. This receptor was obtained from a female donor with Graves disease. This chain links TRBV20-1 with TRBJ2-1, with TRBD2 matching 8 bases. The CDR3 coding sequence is TGCAGTGCTAGAGATCGTCTAGCGGGCGACCCGAATGAGCAGTTCTTC. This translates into CSARDRLAGDPNEQFF.